What follows are 7 T cell receptor beta chains derived from one specimen sequenced in a study of cytomegalovirus exposure and HLA in healthy donors (dated by TCRdb to about 2017). The method was the immunoSEQ multiplex PCR assay. For the multiplex PCR, a mixture combining 60 forward primers for TCR Vbeta segments and 13 reverse primers for TCR Jbeta segments was used. This is the immuneACCESS table as TCRdb keeps it, with only in-frame sequences that have V and J called. A part of the clones is gone; compared with another copy, unresolved V genes explain less than half, and the rest is unexplained. The table for this sample lists fewer than 350,000 clones; 70% to 90% of them were counted only once. The top ten clones comprise roughly 2.1% of the sample. The sample comprised PBMCs. Every receptor here comes from a young woman in good health and CMV-seronegative.

This clone came up a few times. The chain links TRBV19 to TRBJ2-7; 13 bases are a match to TRBD2. Looked up from germline, CDR1 is LNHDA and CDR2 is SQIVND (reference sequence). CDR3 size: 15 residues. The V and J ends lost 6 bases and 5 bases, in that order; junction bases with no gene match: 7. CDR3 protein: CASRRTSGGQNEQYF. The CDR3 DNA reads as TGTGCCAGTAGACGGACTAGCGGGGGCCAGAACGAGCAGTACTTC.

V gene TRBV6-6 combines with J gene TRBJ1-4; 8 nucleotides align to TRBD1. There are 13 residues in the CDR3. From germline, CDR1 is MNHNY and CDR2 SVGAGI (reference sequence). The trim removed 10 bases at V and 5 bases at J, leaving 6 bases unmatched. CDR3 nucleotides: TGTGCCACTACCCGGACAGGGAATGAAAAACTGTTTTTT. Its translation is CATTRTGNEKLFF.

The chain has TRBV6-1 and TRBJ2-7; 9 bases match TRBD1. Germline-derived CDR1 and CDR2 are MNHNS and SASEGT. V was pared by 6 bases and J by 6 bases, with 12 bases of the junction left unmatched. The CDR3 contains 15 residues. CDR3 nucleotides: TGTGCCAGCAGATTTCCGGGGACAGGGTCGAGCGAGCAGTACTTC. Translation: CASRFPGTGSSEQYF.

This chain uses TRBV27 with TRBJ1-3; D remains unclear. From germline, CDR1 is MNHEY and CDR2 SMNVEV (reference sequence). Trimming took 7 bases from V and 7 from J, leaving 8 bases between them. The CDR3 length is 11 residues. CDR3 DNA: TGTGCCAGCACAGGAGGGAACACCATATATTTT. Encoded protein: CASTGGNTIYF.

The gene calls are TRBV10-3 and TRBJ2-2; D is unclear. The CDR3 runs to 16 residues. The germline V gene has CDR1 ENHRY and CDR2 SYGVKD. V lost 0 bases to trimming and J lost 1 base, with 9 bases between them. CDR3 protein: CAISESLSRNTGELFF. Written as DNA, the CDR3 is TGTGCCATCAGTGAGTCACTGTCTAGGAACACCGGGGAGCTGTTTTTT.

A few counts support this clone. This chain connects TRBV19 to TRBJ1-1; a weak D match, TRBD1 (6 bases). With 5 bases removed from V and 5 bases from J, the gap between germline ends came to 18 bases. Looked up from germline, CDR1 is LNHDA and CDR2 is SQIVND (reference sequence). The CDR3 extends over 15 amino acids. For the CDR3, the DNA is TGTGCCAGTAGTCCCTCCTCGGGGGGCGTTACTGAAGCTTTCTTT. It codes for CASSPSSGGVTEAFF. The complete variable domain, with remaining parts taken from reference TRBV19 and TRBJ1-1, reads DGGITQSPKYLFRKEGQNVTLSCEQNLNHDAMYWYRQDPGQGLRLIYYSQIVNDFQKGDIAEGYSVSREKKESFPLTVTSAQKNPTAFYLCASSPSSGGVTEAFFGQGTRLTVV.

The V and J genes are TRBV30 and TRBJ1-2; D is uncertain. The V gene's germline CDR1 is GTSNPN and CDR2 SVGIG (reference sequence). The germline V and J ends were trimmed by 5 bases and 13 bases, with 8 bases remaining between them. The CDR3 covers 8 residues. CDR3 amino acids: CAWDESTF. CDR3 nucleotide sequence: TGTGCCTGGGATGAGTCCACCTTC.